This TCR beta chain was captured in a study of beta chain features in type 1 diabetes. As for the study in general: Age, gender and cell yields were alike across patients and healthy donors. Study observations and caveats: PCR might favor shorter templates, but any such skew would affect patients and controls equally. For patients, the naive, central memory and Treg TCRB repertoires appeared more alike than for healthy donors.

CDR3 length: 14 amino acids. The germline CDR1 and CDR2 sequences are SGHRS and YFSETQ. V lost 3 bases and J lost 2; bases outside the gene matches: 3. This clone has a handful of counts. Its matching antigen is unknown. Every isolated RNA sample was fully reverse transcribed, so sequencing captured expressed TCRB transcripts. Clones were read by immunoSEQ multiplex PCR, and TCRdb kept only the in-frame ones, dropping some. The table has 400,000 to 600,000 clones, approximately 30% seen once. This chain uses TRBV5-1 with TRBJ1-2, with 8 bases that match TRBD1. What was sequenced was naive CD4+ T cells from blood. The source is a man aged 18 to 29 in good health. The CDR3 sequence is CASSSGQGNYGYTF. The CDR3 DNA follows: TGCGCCAGCAGCTCCGGACAGGGAAACTATGGCTACACCTTC.